This is a list of T cell receptor beta chains from one sample in a study of regulatory T cells in long-lasting Graves disease. TCRdb ran MiXCR on the multiplex PCR reads and lists one entry per CDR3 protein. The table shows roughly 440,000 distinct CDR3 sequences, with 16% occurring only once. The same specimen was also included in a second study, on T cells in Graves' hyperthyroidism and ophthalmopathy.

Material: peripheral blood mononuclear cells (PBMCs), obtained at new diagnosis, from a patient treated with antithyroid drugs. The receptors were gathered from a woman under 30 with Graves disease. The CDR3 runs from the conserved cysteine through the conserved F or W. Fields, in order: D gene, clone size, V gene, J gene, CDR3 DNA, CDR3 protein. A D gene is named only where the DNA matches it firmly. Expanded clones are given a class, and other clones once, few, many or no size at all.

d_call: NA
clone_size: once
v_call: TRBV7-9
j_call: TRBJ2-2
cdr3_nt: TGTGCCAGCAGCCCCCCCAATTTGGCCGGGGAGCTGTTTTTT
cdr3_aa: CASSPPNLAGELFF

d_call: NA
clone_size: many
v_call: TRBV20-1
j_call: TRBJ2-1
cdr3_nt: TGCAGTGCTAAGGGACCGCGAAGCGGAGGCGACGCATACAATGAGCAGTTCTTC
cdr3_aa: CSAKGPRSGGDAYNEQFF

d_call: TRBD1
clone_size: NA
v_call: TRBV5-4
j_call: TRBJ2-3
cdr3_nt: TGTGCCAGCAGCACTCGGACAGGGGAAGATACGCAGTATTTT
cdr3_aa: CASSTRTGEDTQYF

d_call: TRBD1
clone_size: few
v_call: TRBV2
j_call: TRBJ2-3
cdr3_nt: TGTGCCAGCAGAGAGACAGGGGTGGGGGAAGATACGCAGTATTTT
cdr3_aa: CASRETGVGEDTQYF

d_call: NA
clone_size: many
v_call: TRBV18
j_call: TRBJ2-5
cdr3_nt: TGTGCCAGCTCTACCACGGGGCAGCGGGAGACCCAGTACTTC
cdr3_aa: CASSTTGQRETQYF

d_call: NA
clone_size: few
v_call: TRBV19
j_call: TRBJ2-7
cdr3_nt: TGTGCCAGTAGCCCCTGGACAGGGACTAATTACGAGCAGTACTTC
cdr3_aa: CASSPWTGTNYEQYF

d_call: NA
clone_size: many
v_call: TRBV28
j_call: TRBJ1-2
cdr3_nt: TGTGCCAGCAGTTTACAGGGTTCCTATGGCTACACCTTC
cdr3_aa: CASSLQGSYGYTF

d_call: NA
clone_size: many
v_call: TRBV7-3
j_call: TRBJ2-1
cdr3_nt: TGTGCCAGCAGCCAGGGACCCAGGAATGAGCAGTTCTTC
cdr3_aa: CASSQGPRNEQFF

d_call: NA
clone_size: NA
v_call: TRBV18
j_call: TRBJ2-4
cdr3_nt: TGTGCCAGCTCACCACTGGATGGGGGCCACATTCAGTACTTC
cdr3_aa: CASSPLDGGHIQYF

d_call: TRBD1
clone_size: NA
v_call: TRBV5-1
j_call: TRBJ2-1
cdr3_nt: TGCGCCAGCAGCTTGCCCCGGACAGGGTGGTACAATGAGCAGTTCTTC
cdr3_aa: CASSLPRTGWYNEQFF

d_call: NA
clone_size: NA
v_call: TRBV7-2
j_call: TRBJ1-1
cdr3_nt: TGTGCCAGCAGCTTAGACAAGGGAACGAACACTGAAGCTTTCTTT
cdr3_aa: CASSLDKGTNTEAFF

d_call: TRBD2
clone_size: NA
v_call: TRBV13
j_call: TRBJ2-7
cdr3_nt: TGTGCCAGCAGCTTAGGCGCGGGACTAGCGGGATCCTACGAGCAGTACTTC
cdr3_aa: CASSLGAGLAGSYEQYF

d_call: TRBD2
clone_size: many
v_call: TRBV11-2
j_call: TRBJ2-3
cdr3_nt: TGTGCCAGCAGCTTGACTAGCGGGACCACAGATACGCAGTATTTT
cdr3_aa: CASSLTSGTTDTQYF

d_call: TRBD2
clone_size: NA
v_call: TRBV30
j_call: TRBJ2-2
cdr3_nt: TGTGCCGGGAGGGAGTCCGGGAGAAGAAGGACCGGGGAGCTGTTTTTT
cdr3_aa: CAGRESGRRRTGELFF

d_call: NA
clone_size: NA
v_call: TRBV12-3/TRBV12-4
j_call: TRBJ1-6
cdr3_nt: TGTGCCAGCAGTTTCTCAGGAACTAATTCACCCCTCCACTTT
cdr3_aa: CASSFSGTNSPLHF

d_call: NA
clone_size: few
v_call: TRBV12-3/TRBV12-4
j_call: TRBJ1-3
cdr3_nt: TGTGCCAGCAGTTCTAGTCCTGGAAACACCATATATTTT
cdr3_aa: CASSSSPGNTIYF

d_call: TRBD2
clone_size: NA
v_call: TRBV20-1
j_call: TRBJ2-1
cdr3_nt: TGCAGTGCTGGACTAGCGGGCCTGGGAGAGCAGTTCTTC
cdr3_aa: CSAGLAGLGEQFF

d_call: NA
clone_size: few
v_call: TRBV10-3
j_call: TRBJ2-1
cdr3_nt: TGTGCCATCAGTGTCAATGCGAATGAGCAGTTCTTC
cdr3_aa: CAISVNANEQFF

d_call: NA
clone_size: many
v_call: TRBV29-1
j_call: TRBJ2-5
cdr3_nt: TGCAGCGGTCTAGCGAACCAAGAGACCCAGTACTTC
cdr3_aa: CSGLANQETQYF

d_call: TRBD1
clone_size: many
v_call: TRBV7-6
j_call: TRBJ2-7
cdr3_nt: TGTGCCAGCAGCTTAGAAGGGACAGGGGTCTACGAGCAGTACTTC
cdr3_aa: CASSLEGTGVYEQYF

d_call: NA
clone_size: many
v_call: TRBV28
j_call: TRBJ2-1
cdr3_nt: TGTGCCAGCAGTCCTAGGGGGACGCTTCAGTTCTTC
cdr3_aa: CASSPRGTLQFF

d_call: NA
clone_size: few
v_call: TRBV13
j_call: TRBJ2-1
cdr3_nt: TGTGCCAGCAGCTCACCCAATGGGTTTTACAATGAGCAGTTCTTC
cdr3_aa: CASSSPNGFYNEQFF

d_call: NA
clone_size: many
v_call: TRBV6-2/TRBV6-3
j_call: TRBJ2-7
cdr3_nt: TGTGCCAGCAGGCCCGCGATGGGGTACGAGCAGTACTTC
cdr3_aa: CASRPAMGYEQYF

d_call: NA
clone_size: once
v_call: TRBV9
j_call: TRBJ2-1
cdr3_nt: TGTGCCAGCAGCCCCCAGGTACTACTTTACAATGAGCAGTTCTTC
cdr3_aa: CASSPQVLLYNEQFF

d_call: NA
clone_size: NA
v_call: TRBV2
j_call: TRBJ2-5
cdr3_nt: TGTGCCAGCAGTGTCAGGGTTGTGGAGACCCAGTACTTC
cdr3_aa: CASSVRVVETQYF

d_call: TRBD1
clone_size: many
v_call: TRBV30
j_call: TRBJ1-3
cdr3_nt: TGTGCCTGGAGTGACCCGGGACAGGGGTTTGGAAACACCATATATTTT
cdr3_aa: CAWSDPGQGFGNTIYF

d_call: TRBD2
clone_size: many
v_call: TRBV11-2
j_call: TRBJ2-1
cdr3_nt: TGTGCCAGCAGCTTAGAGCGGACTAGCGGATACAATGAGCAGTTCTTC
cdr3_aa: CASSLERTSGYNEQFF

d_call: NA
clone_size: few
v_call: TRBV19
j_call: TRBJ1-2
cdr3_nt: TGTGCCAGTAGTACCCGGGAAGACTATGGCTACACCTTC
cdr3_aa: CASSTREDYGYTF